These 5 T cell receptor beta chains originate from one sample sequenced in a study of blood T cell repertoires in COVID-19. Generated by immunoSEQ multiplex PCR, the TCRdb table keeps only in-frame clones and is missing some. Seen here are just under 90,000 clones, 90% observed once, and the top ten hold 1.5% to 2%. Source material: peripheral blood. All receptors come from a man aged 60-69 years with acute or convalescent COVID-19.

The chain uses TRBV27 and TRBJ2-1; TRBD2 matches 14 bases. The germline V gene has CDR1 MNHEY and CDR2 SMNVEV (reference sequence). The trim removed 4 bases at V and 7 bases at J, leaving 18 bases unmatched. The CDR3 loop spans 20 amino acids. In DNA form, the CDR3 reads TGTGCCAGCAGTTCCCAAACAGGGTCGGGACTAGCGGGAGTAAGGAATGAGCAGTTCTTC. It codes for CASSSQTGSGLAGVRNEQFF.

The J gene is TRBJ1-5, the V gene TRBV21-1; TRBD1 reflects the table's D call only, with no check against the DNA. TRBV21-1 is flagged as a pseudogene. This CDR3 has 19 amino acids. DNA for the CDR3: TGTGCCAGCAGCAAAGCGCTAGTACAGGGGCCCTATAGCAATCAGCCCCAGCATTTT. Encoded protein: CASSKALVQGPYSNQPQHF.

About this clone: At one boundary the junction diverges from the germline segment, which might be a read error. The chain recombines TRBV7-7 with TRBJ2-1; 11 positions match TRBD2. CDR1 SSHAT and CDR2 FNYEAQ come from the germline V gene (reference sequence). There are 15 residues in the CDR3. The CDR3: CASSLTSGADNEQFF. DNA of the CDR3: TGTGCTAGCAGCTTGACTAGCGGGGCAGACAATGAGCAGTTCTTC.

This chain joins TRBV4-3 and TRBJ1-2; D unclear. V lost 0 bases, J lost 1 base, and 3 bases lay in between. Germline CDR1 and CDR2: LGHNA and YSLEER. The CDR3 has 13 amino acids. The CDR3 is CASSQEYNYGYTF. CDR3 coding DNA: TGCGCCAGCAGCCAAGAGTATAACTATGGCTACACCTTC.

This clone has more than one count but fewer than ten. The genes are TRBV5-6 and TRBJ2-7, with TRBD2 as a possible D gene (5 bases). The CDR3 loop spans 14 amino acids. The germline V gene encodes CDR1 SGHDT and CDR2 YYEEEE. V was trimmed by 2 bases and J by 6 bases, leaving 15 bases between them. The CDR3 region is CASSLLEAETEQYF. The CDR3 region has the DNA TGTGCCAGCAGCTTATTGGAGGCCGAAACCGAGCAGTACTTC.